This TCR beta chain was sequenced during a study of blood T cell repertoires in COVID-19. Study context: The origin of the acute and convalescent COVID-19 samples was the United States, Italy and Spain. T cells, B-cell-depleted T cells, or PBMCs supplied cDNA or gDNA.

In the source study's methods: Reference gene primers were amplified, and this amplification served to estimate nucleated cell counts. Using immunoSEQ multiplex PCR, the repertoire was profiled, and TCRdb retains in-frame clones only, with some absent. V, J and clone size are those of that table, while D and trimming were read from the DNA. The sample carries around 220,000 clones, approximately 81% recorded once. Trimming stripped 9 bases from V and 11 bases from J, with 16 bases between. This CDR3 has 11 residues. Germline CDR1 and CDR2: MDHEN and SYDVKM. Material for sequencing was peripheral blood. The TCR comes from a man aged 25-45 years with active or convalescent COVID-19. The rearrangement links TRBV28 to TRBJ1-1; D is possibly TRBD1 (5 bases). DNA for the CDR3: TGTGCCAGTGGACACCTCCTGATGGCTTTCTTT. Protein sequence: CASGHLLMAFF.